This TCR beta chain comes out of a study of shared clonotypes between healthy human individuals. This clone was seen a single time. The CDR3 contains 16 residues. Trimming took off 1 base at V and 4 bases at J, with 13 bases between the two ends. The germline V gene has CDR1 SGHVS and CDR2 FNYEAQ. This table comes from immunoSEQ multiplex PCR, and its TCRdb copy is limited to in-frame clones, with some not included. The table has around 2,000,000 clones, roughly 96% seen once; the top ten hold 0.1% to 0.15%. Each sample came from a Caucasian adult donor living in Nashville, Tennessee. Material: naive CD4+ T cells sorted from blood. Subset: CD45RA+ positively selected. The rearrangement links TRBV7-6 to TRBJ2-2; perhaps TRBD2 as D (6 bases). The sequence came from a man younger than 35 in good health. The CDR3 loop is CASSLGGSGFTGELFF. CDR3 nucleotide sequence: TGTGCCAGCAGCTTAGGAGGGAGCGGGTTCACCGGGGAGCTGTTTTTT.